The 21 T cell receptor beta chains below come from one sample, sequenced in a study of beta chain features in type 1 diabetes. Every isolated RNA sample was fully reverse transcribed, so sequencing captured expressed TCRB transcripts. Only in-frame clones appear in the TCRdb table, and some are missing; sequencing was by immunoSEQ multiplex PCR. The profile shows under 400,000 clones, less than 15% of them singletons. The sequencing sample was made of central memory CD4+ T cells from blood. The receptor source for this set is a man aged 25-45 years in good health.

This clone has more than one count but fewer than ten. The J gene is TRBJ2-3, the V gene TRBV11-2; D is perhaps TRBD1 (6 bases). CDR1 and CDR2 from the germline V gene are SGHAT and FQNNGV. Trimming took 0 bases from V and 6 from J, leaving 13 bases between them. The CDR3 spans 15 residues. CDR3 bases: TGTGCCAGCAGCTTAGATGGACAGTCCTCGGATACGCAGTATTTT. It codes for CASSLDGQSSDTQYF.

This clone was picked up a small number of times. The chain is built from TRBV11-2 and TRBJ2-2; D not resolved. CDR1 is SGHAT, CDR2 FQNNGV, per germline. The CDR3 loop spans 14 amino acids. Trimming took 5 bases from V and 2 from J, leaving 9 bases between them. The CDR3 bases are TGTGCCAGCAGCCCGGACCGTAACACCGGGGAGCTGTTTTTT. It translates to CASSPDRNTGELFF. Variable domain in full (rest from reference TRBV11-2 and TRBJ2-2): EAGVAQSPRYKIIEKRQSVAFWCNPISGHATLYWYQQILGQGPKLLIQFQNNGVVDDSQLPKDRFSAERLKGVDSTLKIQPAKLEDSAVYLCASSPDRNTGELFFGEGSRLTVL.

The rearrangement uses TRBV28 and TRBJ1-1; 10 positions match TRBD1. CDR1 is MDHEN and CDR2 is SYDVKM in the germline V gene. The J segment lost 6 bases and the V segment lost 6 bases, leaving 13 bases of the junction unmatched. The CDR3 consists of 16 residues. This CDR3 reads CASRPTGTGDKPEAFF. DNA of the CDR3: TGTGCCAGCAGACCCACCGGGACAGGGGACAAACCTGAAGCTTTCTTT.

This clone occurred many times. The chain carries TRBV5-1 and TRBJ1-2, with D maybe TRBD1 (5 bases). Germline V CDR1 and CDR2: SGHRS, YFSETQ. The CDR3 is 14 amino acids. Deletions cut 0 bases from V and 4 bases from J, with 10 bases between. The CDR3 here is CASSLGQTAYGYTF. The CDR3 coding sequence is TGCGCCAGCAGCTTGGGACAGACCGCCTATGGCTACACCTTC.

The chain uses TRBV28 and TRBJ1-3, with unresolved D. CDR3 length: 13 residues. Germline V gene sequence: CDR1 MDHEN, CDR2 SYDVKM. V was cut by 5 bases and J by 0 bases, with 5 bases left in between. The CDR3 spells CASSVYSGNTIYF. The CDR3 nucleotides are TGTGCCAGCAGTGTGTACTCTGGAAACACCATATATTTT.

This clone occurred a few times. V gene TRBV6-5 combines with J gene TRBJ2-1; D may correspond to TRBD1 or TRBD2 (5 bases each). CDR3 length: 16 residues. With 0 bases removed from V and 2 bases from J, the gap between germline ends came to 11 bases. Germline V gives CDR1 MNHEY, CDR2 SVGAGI. The CDR3 loop reads CASSYSGTSPYNEQFF. The CDR3 DNA sequence: TGTGCCAGCAGTTACTCCGGGACCAGTCCCTACAATGAGCAGTTCTTC.

This clone was seen a few times. J is TRBJ1-1 and V is TRBV7-2; D ambiguous. Between the trimmed V and J ends, which lost 1 base and 5 bases, there was a span of 14 bases. Germline lookup yields CDR1 SGHTA and CDR2 FQGNSA. The CDR3 consists of 15 residues. The CDR3 region has the DNA TGTGCCAGCAGCTTAGTTGAGGGTATAAGGACTGAAGCTTTCTTT. As protein: CASSLVEGIRTEAFF.

The V call is TRBV6-1, the J call TRBJ1-1; the match to TRBD1 covers 7 bases. This CDR3 spans 16 amino acids. Germline V gene sequence: CDR1 MNHNS, CDR2 SASEGT. Losses at the gene ends were 0 bases for V and 4 bases for J; bases not matched to a gene: 8. CDR3 in amino acids: CASSEARQGFSTEAFF. DNA of the CDR3: TGTGCCAGCAGTGAAGCCAGACAGGGTTTCAGCACTGAAGCTTTCTTT.

This chain links TRBV19 with TRBJ2-3; D gene unclear. Trimming took off 3 bases at V and 4 bases at J, with 5 bases between the two ends. This CDR3 spans 12 amino acids. Germline assignment: CDR1 LNHDA and CDR2 SQIVND (reference sequence). CDR3 sequence (DNA): TGTGCCAGTAGTATTTCGGCAGATACGCAGTATTTT. Protein product: CASSISADTQYF.

Written as DNA, the CDR3 is TGTGCCAGCCACCTGTTTTCGGGGGAGCTGTTTTTT. Its protein product is CASHLFSGELFF. V usage is TRBV2 and J usage is TRBJ2-2; D is ambiguous. V lost 8 bases to trimming and J lost 8 bases, with 12 bases between them. Germline V gives CDR1 SNHLY, CDR2 FYNNEI. This CDR3 contains 12 residues.

This clone was counted at least ten times. V and J are TRBV13 and TRBJ1-5, with no clear D. Trimming left V 3 bases short and J 8 bases short, with 11 bases between. Germline CDR1 reads PRHDT; CDR2 reads FYEKMQ (reference sequence). This CDR3 is 13 amino acids long. CDR3 sequence reads: CASSFEYCKPQHF. The CDR3 region has the DNA TGTGCCAGCAGCTTCGAGTATTGTAAGCCCCAGCATTTT.

This clone was counted between two and nine times. This chain links TRBV18 with TRBJ1-1, with unresolved D. This CDR3 has 16 residues. V gave up 2 bases and J gave up 1 base, with 14 bases separating them. Germline CDR1 reads KGHSH; CDR2 reads LQKENI. This CDR3 is CASSPRRLTGNTEAFF. The CDR3 nucleotides read TGTGCCAGCTCACCAAGAAGGCTAACGGGGAACACTGAAGCTTTCTTT.

There are many counts of this clone. The chain links TRBV15 to TRBJ2-1; TRBD1 matches 8 bases. The CDR3 runs 14 residues. V shed 5 bases and J 6 bases; nucleotides not matched to a gene: 6. The germline CDR1 and CDR2 sequences are LNHNV and YYDKDF (reference sequence). As DNA, the CDR3 is TGTGCCACCAGCGACGCTGGACAGGGCAATGAGCAGTTCTTC. Protein: CATSDAGQGNEQFF. The full variable domain, in which reference TRBV15 and TRBJ2-1 provide the parts outside the CDR3, is DAMVIQNPRYQVTQFGKPVTLSCSQTLNHNVMYWYQQKSSQAPKLLFHYYDKDFNNEADTPDNFQSRRPNTSFCFLDIRSPGLGDTAMYLCATSDAGQGNEQFFGPGTRLTVL.

This clone was seen at least ten times. Other DNA sequences within the sample encode an identical CDR3. The gene calls are TRBV7-2 and TRBJ2-5, with D possibly matching TRBD1 (6 bases). The CDR3 has 16 residues. Looked up from germline, CDR1 is SGHTA and CDR2 is FQGNSA. V was clipped by 2 bases and J by 2 bases, with 15 bases between them. In DNA form, the CDR3 reads TGTGCCAGCAGCTTAACCCCCAGGGGAGCTCAAGAGACCCAGTACTTC. Translating gives CASSLTPRGAQETQYF. The variable domain in full, completed from reference TRBV7-2 and TRBJ2-5, reads GAGVSQSPSNKVTEKGKDVELRCDPISGHTALYWYRQSLGQGLEFLIYFQGNSAPDKSGLPSDRFSAERTGGSVSTLTIQRTQQEDSAVYLCASSLTPRGAQETQYFGPGTRLLVL.

This clone was recorded at least ten times. This sequence joins TRBV5-8 and TRBJ2-1; D perhaps matches TRBD1 (6 bases). CDR3 length: 15 amino acids. CDR1 and CDR2 (germline): SGHTS, YDEGEE. With 9 bases removed from V and 0 bases from J, the gap between germline ends came to 16 bases. The CDR3 spells CATQKGVSSYNEQFF. CDR3 DNA sequence: TGTGCCACTCAGAAGGGGGTCAGCTCCTACAATGAGCAGTTCTTC.

In this sample, this clone turned up a few times. The rearrangement links TRBV11-3 to TRBJ2-7; D call uncertain. V was trimmed by 3 bases and J by 0 bases, leaving 12 bases between them. The germline gives CDR1 SGHNT, CDR2 YENEEA. CDR3 length: 15 residues. CDR3 residues: CASSLGNNSSYEQYF. The CDR3 DNA reads TGTGCCAGCAGCTTGGGGAACAACAGCTCCTACGAGCAGTACTTC.

This clone occurred many times. The chain carries TRBV5-4 and TRBJ2-1, with 12 positions matching TRBD2. V lost 3 bases to trimming and J lost 6 bases; unmatched junction nucleotides: 7. The CDR3 runs to 16 residues. The germline V gene has CDR1 SGHNT and CDR2 YYREEE (reference sequence). Written as DNA, the CDR3 is TGTGCCAGCAGCTCCGCTAGCGGGAGGGCCATCAATGAGCAGTTCTTC. It translates to CASSSASGRAINEQFF.

V usage is TRBV6-6 and J usage is TRBJ2-7; D possibly uses TRBD1 or TRBD2 (5 bases each). With 7 bases removed from V and 0 bases from J, the gap between germline ends came to 19 bases. There are 16 residues in the CDR3. CDR1 is MNHNY, CDR2 SVGAGI, per germline (reference sequence). The chain's CDR3 is CASTPLGRGSSYEQYF. CDR3 DNA sequence: TGTGCCAGCACCCCGTTGGGACGCGGCAGCTCCTACGAGCAGTACTTC.

The J gene is TRBJ2-7, the V gene TRBV2, with TRBD2 matching 11 bases. Germline V gives CDR1 SNHLY, CDR2 FYNNEI. V lost 6 bases, J lost 3 bases, and 13 bases stayed unmatched. This CDR3 has 17 residues. The CDR3 loop reads CASRLRVGTSGLYEQYV. CDR3 sequence (DNA): TGTGCCAGCAGGCTGAGGGTAGGGACTAGCGGACTCTACGAGCAGTACGTC.

This clone was counted ten times or more. The chain uses TRBV5-6 and TRBJ2-7; TRBD1 agrees at 7 bases. The trim removed 3 bases at V and 5 bases at J, leaving 5 bases unmatched. Germline V lookup: CDR1 SGHDT, CDR2 YYEEEE. This CDR3 comprises 13 residues. The CDR3 nucleotides are TGTGCCAGCAGCTCCCCCGACAGGGACGAGCAGTACTTC. Translated, it gives CASSSPDRDEQYF. The full variable domain, in which reference TRBV5-6 and TRBJ2-7 provide the parts outside the CDR3, is DAGVTQSPTHLIKTRGQQVTLRCSPKSGHDTVSWYQQALGQGPQFIFQYYEEEERQRGNFPDRFSGHQFPNYSSELNVNALLLGDSALYLCASSSPDRDEQYFGPGTRLTVT.

J is TRBJ2-1 and V is TRBV11-3; D is undetermined. Trimming cost V 1 base and J 13 bases, with 8 bases left between them. The CDR3 has 11 residues. CDR1 is SGHNT, CDR2 YENEEA, per germline. Written as DNA, the CDR3 is TGTGCCAGCAGCTTAGTCGGCAGCCAGTTCTTC. This codes for CASSLVGSQFF.